The rows below give T cell receptor beta chains drawn from one sample of a study of early stage breast cancer tumors. Measured with immunoSEQ multiplex PCR; TCRdb has only the in-frame clones, and not every one. The profile shows under 45,000 clones, over 60% of them singletons. Material for sequencing was blood. The receptor source for this set is a person aged 45 to 60 with breast cancer. Each CDR3 is given with its conserved first and last residue. A D gene is named only where the DNA matches it firmly. A row's size may be missing; if present it is once, few, many or a size class.

v_call	j_call	clone_size	d_call	cdr3_nt	cdr3_aa
TRBV5-1	TRBJ1-1	few	TRBD1	TGCGCCAGCAGCATGACAGGGGGCGGGTCCGGTGAAGCTTTCTTT	CASSMTGGGSGEAFF
TRBV19	TRBJ2-3	NA	TRBD1	TGTGCCAGTAGTTTCCACAGGGGTCGGTTAGATACGCAGTATTTT	CASSFHRGRLDTQYF
TRBV19	TRBJ1-1	few	NA	TGTGCCACAGCCGGGTATTTGAGTACTGAAGCTTTCTTT	CATAGYLSTEAFF
TRBV5-4	TRBJ2-1	once	TRBD2	TGTGCCAGCAGTCCCGCGGGAGAGCGCTCCTACAATGAGCAGTTCTTC	CASSPAGERSYNEQFF
TRBV21-1	TRBJ1-2	NA	NA	TGTGCCAGCAGCAAACCGGCGGCAGGCCCACCAGGGGATGGCTACACCTTC	CASSKPAAGPPGDGYTF
TRBV4-3	TRBJ1-1	NA	NA	TGCGCCAGCAGCCAAGCGGGGGTGAACACTGAAGCTTTCTTT	CASSQAGVNTEAFF
TRBV2	TRBJ2-3	NA	TRBD2	TGTGCCAGCAGTGAAGGACTAGCGGGAGTAGCAGATACGCAGTATTTT	CASSEGLAGVADTQYF
TRBV19	TRBJ2-1	NA	NA	TGTGCCAGTAGTCGGGTGGGTGGTGTGAATGAGCAGTTCTTC	CASSRVGGVNEQFF
TRBV29-1	TRBJ1-1	NA	TRBD1	TGCAGCGTTGACCAGGGGGCTTATGAAGCTTTCTTT	CSVDQGAYEAFF
TRBV13	TRBJ2-1	NA	TRBD2	TGTGCCAGCAGCTTAACGGGAGGCTACAATGAGCAGTTCTTC	CASSLTGGYNEQFF
TRBV7-6	TRBJ1-4	NA	TRBD1	TGTGCCAGCAGCGGTCCGGGACAGGAATCTGCAACTAATGAAAAACTGTTTTTT	CASSGPGQESATNEKLFF
TRBV2	TRBJ1-5	few	NA	TGTGCCGGATCGACAGTGAGCAATCAGCCCCAGCATTTT	CAGSTVSNQPQHF
TRBV6-1	TRBJ1-2	few	NA	TGTGCCAGCAGTGAAGGGGATAGGGGATCCTATGGCTACACCTTC	CASSEGDRGSYGYTF
TRBV9	TRBJ2-3	NA	NA	TGTGCCAGCAGCGCCGGGACTGATAGCACAGATACGCAGTATTTT	CASSAGTDSTDTQYF
TRBV2	TRBJ1-2	few	NA	TGTGCCAGCAGTGTAGGAGGGAACAGTCGCGGGGTGGGCTACACCTTC	CASSVGGNSRGVGYTF
TRBV11-2	TRBJ2-3	NA	NA	TGTGCCAGCACCCTCACAAATACGCAGTATTTT	CASTLTNTQYF
TRBV2	TRBJ2-3	NA	NA	TGTGCCAGCAGGGAGGGAGCTTCCGCAGATACGCAGTATTTT	CASREGASADTQYF
TRBV29-1	TRBJ1-1	NA	NA	TGCAGCGCCGGGAGGGGGGCTGAAGCTTTCTTT	CSAGRGAEAFF
TRBV27	TRBJ1-2	NA	NA	TGTGCCAGCAGCCAGGGAGGCTATGGCTACACCTTC	CASSQGGYGYTF
TRBV6-5	TRBJ1-2	NA	NA	TGTGCCAGCAGTTACACCAGGGATGATGGCTACACCTTC	CASSYTRDDGYTF
TRBV6-1	TRBJ1-1	NA	NA	TGTGCCAGCAGTGAAGTTAGGAGGACTGAAGCTTTCTTT	CASSEVRRTEAFF
TRBV2	TRBJ2-2	NA	NA	TGTGCCAGCAGTGACTTACGGGGCACCGGGGAGCTGTTTTTT	CASSDLRGTGELFF
TRBV5-4	TRBJ1-1	few	TRBD1	TGTGCCAGCAGCAAGGACAGGGGGAGTATGAACACTGAAGCTTTCTTT	CASSKDRGSMNTEAFF
TRBV28	TRBJ2-7	few	NA	TGTGCCAGCGGCAGGGCCGAGCAGTACTTC	CASGRAEQYF
TRBV29-1	TRBJ2-1	NA	TRBD2	TGCAGCGTTACTGGGACTAGCGGGGGGCCAGCCCTCTACAATGAGCAGTTCTTC	CSVTGTSGGPALYNEQFF
TRBV29-1	TRBJ2-1	few	TRBD2	TGCAGCGTACTCGGACTAGCCCAAAATGGGGGCAATGAGCAGTTCTTC	CSVLGLAQNGGNEQFF
TRBV21-1	TRBJ2-7	NA	NA	TGTGCCAGCAGCAAAATTCAACTAGCCTTCTACGAGCAGTACTTC	CASSKIQLAFYEQYF
TRBV7-8	TRBJ2-7	NA	TRBD1	TGTGCCAGCAGCCCGGGACAGAAATACTACGAGCAGTACTTC	CASSPGQKYYEQYF
TRBV7-6	TRBJ2-5	NA	TRBD2	TGTGCCAGCAGCCCCCCTAGCGGGAACTGGGAGACCCAGTACTTC	CASSPPSGNWETQYF
TRBV11-3	TRBJ1-1	NA	NA	TGTGCCAGCAGCTTTGGGGCCCCAGGGAACACTGAAGCTTTCTTT	CASSFGAPGNTEAFF
TRBV5-6	TRBJ2-2	NA	NA	TGTGCCAGCAGGGGGAATCCAGGGTTCGACACCGGGGAGCTGTTTTTT	CASRGNPGFDTGELFF
TRBV21-1	TRBJ2-2	NA	NA	TGTGCCAGCAGCTCGGGTGTCACCGGGGAGCTGTTTTTT	CASSSGVTGELFF
TRBV4-3	TRBJ2-1	once	TRBD2	TGCGCCAGCAGCCAAGACAGGACTAGCCACAATGAGCAGTTCTTC	CASSQDRTSHNEQFF
TRBV5-4	TRBJ1-2	NA	TRBD1	TGTGCCAGCAGGACACAGGGGATCTATGGCTACACCTTC	CASRTQGIYGYTF
TRBV5-4	TRBJ2-2	few	NA	TGTGCCAGCAGCTTGGGTTTTCGGACCGGGGAGCTGTTTTTT	CASSLGFRTGELFF
TRBV5-1	TRBJ2-7	NA	TRBD2	TGCGCCAGCAGCTTGGAGGGCGGGAGGGCGCGGGAGCAGTACTTC	CASSLEGGRAREQYF
TRBV5-1	TRBJ2-5	once	TRBD1	TGCGCCAGCAGCTTGGGAGGGACAGGGGAACAAGAGACCCAGTACTTC	CASSLGGTGEQETQYF
TRBV11-2	TRBJ1-1	medium-sized	NA	TGTGCCAGCAGCTTAGCCACGAGCACTGAAGCTTTCTTT	CASSLATSTEAFF
TRBV7-8	TRBJ2-7	NA	TRBD2	TGTGCCAGCAGACAACGACTAGCGGGAGTATATGAGCAGTACTTC	CASRQRLAGVYEQYF
TRBV19	TRBJ2-3	NA	NA	TGTGCCAGTAGTAGGACAGCCTCTAGCACAGATACGCAGTATTTT	CASSRTASSTDTQYF
TRBV2	TRBJ1-1	NA	NA	TGTGCCAGTACAGGGAACACTGAAGCTTTCTTT	CASTGNTEAFF
TRBV5-1	TRBJ2-3	NA	TRBD2	TGCGCCAGCAGCTTGGGGGGGACTAGCGGGGGCACAGATACGCAGTATTTT	CASSLGGTSGGTDTQYF
TRBV5-4	TRBJ2-7	NA	NA	TGTGCCAGCAGCCCCCCCGGAACAGGGCTCCACGAGCAGTACTTC	CASSPPGTGLHEQYF
TRBV18	TRBJ1-2	NA	NA	TGTGCCAGCTCAGCAACTGAGTATGGCTACACCTTC	CASSATEYGYTF
TRBV11-3	TRBJ2-3	NA	TRBD2	TGTGCCAGCAGCCCGGCGACTAGCAGGAACACAGATACGCAGTATTTT	CASSPATSRNTDTQYF
TRBV5-6	TRBJ2-1	NA	TRBD2	TGTGCCAGCAGCACGGGACTAGCGGGAATCACTGAGCAGTTCTTC	CASSTGLAGITEQFF
TRBV14	TRBJ1-2	few	TRBD1	TGTGCCAGCAGCCCCTTCCGGGGGACAGACTATGGCTACACCTTC	CASSPFRGTDYGYTF
TRBV19	TRBJ2-5	NA	TRBD1	TGTGCCAGTAGTATAAGTGAGGGGGCGCTTCCCCAAGAGACCCAGTACTTC	CASSISEGALPQETQYF
TRBV9	TRBJ1-4	few	TRBD1	TGTGCCAGCAGCGTTAGGACAGGGACTAATGAAAAACTGTTTTTT	CASSVRTGTNEKLFF
TRBV5-1	TRBJ2-6	NA	TRBD1	TGCGCCAGCAGATCCACGTCGGACAGGGCTCGTGGGGCCAACGTCCTGACTTTC	CASRSTSDRARGANVLTF